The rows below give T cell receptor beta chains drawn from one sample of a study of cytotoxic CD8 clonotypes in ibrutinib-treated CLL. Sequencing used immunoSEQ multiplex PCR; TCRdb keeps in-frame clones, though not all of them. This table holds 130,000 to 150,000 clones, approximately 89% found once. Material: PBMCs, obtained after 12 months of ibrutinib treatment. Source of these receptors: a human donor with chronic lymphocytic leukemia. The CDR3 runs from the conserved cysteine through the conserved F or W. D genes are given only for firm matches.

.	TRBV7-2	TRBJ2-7	TGTGCCAGCAGCACCTCCTACGAGCAGTACTTC	CASSTSYEQYF
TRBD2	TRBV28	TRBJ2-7	TGTGCCAGCAGGCCCAGACTAGCGGGATGGTTGGGCGAGCAGTACTTC	CASRPRLAGWLGEQYF
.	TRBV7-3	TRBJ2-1	TGTGCCAGCAGCCCGGACTATCGCTCCTACAATGAGCAGTTCTTC	CASSPDYRSYNEQFF
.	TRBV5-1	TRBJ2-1	TGCGCCAGCAGCAGCGGAGTATCCTACAATGAGCAGTTCTTC	CASSSGVSYNEQFF
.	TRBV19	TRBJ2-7	TGTGCCAGTAGTCAGGGAGGGGGCGACGAGCAGTACTTC	CASSQGGGDEQYF
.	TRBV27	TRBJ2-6	TGTGCCAGCAGTCGGACAGTGGTTTCCTCTGGGGCCAACGTCCTGACTTTC	CASSRTVVSSGANVLTF
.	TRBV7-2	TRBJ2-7	TGTGCCAGCAGCTTGGACAGGCGGGACTACGAGCAGTACTTC	CASSLDRRDYEQYF
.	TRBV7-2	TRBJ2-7	TGTGCCGGCAGCCCCCAATACGAGCAGTACTTC	CAGSPQYEQYF
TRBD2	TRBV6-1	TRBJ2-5	TGTGCCAGCACAGCGGGGGCTCTGGAGACCCAGTACTTC	CASTAGALETQYF
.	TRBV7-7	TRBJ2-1	TGTGCTAGCAGCCAGATCCGGAGCCCCTACAATGAGCAGTTCTTC	CASSQIRSPYNEQFF
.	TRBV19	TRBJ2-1	TGTGCCAGTAGTGTAGCGGCCATCTCCTACAATGAGCAGTTCTTC	CASSVAAISYNEQFF
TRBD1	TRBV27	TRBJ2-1	TGTGCCAGCAGTTTATGGGACAGCTACAATGAGCAGTTCTTC	CASSLWDSYNEQFF
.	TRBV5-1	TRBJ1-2	TGCGCCAGCAGCCCGGAGGACTATGGCTACACCTTC	CASSPEDYGYTF
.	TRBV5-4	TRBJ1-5	TGTGCCCCCACTTACTGGGGGGCTCGCAATCAGCCCCAGCATTTT	CAPTYWGARNQPQHF
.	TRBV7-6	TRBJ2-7	TGTGCCAGCAGCTTAGCCAAGCCGGGACGCTCGAGCTCCTACGAGCAGTACTTC	CASSLAKPGRSSSYEQYF
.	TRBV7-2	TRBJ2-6	TGTGCCAGCAGCGGACGGAAATCTGGGGCCAACGTCCTGACTTTC	CASSGRKSGANVLTF
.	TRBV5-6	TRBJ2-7	TGTGCCAGCAGCGGTGGACTCGCCGGGGGCGAGCAGTACTTC	CASSGGLAGGEQYF
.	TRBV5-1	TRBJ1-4	TGCGCCAGCAGCTTGTCCCCCCAAAATGAAAAACTGTTTTTT	CASSLSPQNEKLFF
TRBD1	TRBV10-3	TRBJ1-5	TGTGCCATCAGCCCGGGACAGAATCAGCCCCAGCATTTT	CAISPGQNQPQHF
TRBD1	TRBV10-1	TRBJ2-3	TGCGCCAGCAGTGAGACGGACAGGGGCACAGATACGCAGTATTTT	CASSETDRGTDTQYF